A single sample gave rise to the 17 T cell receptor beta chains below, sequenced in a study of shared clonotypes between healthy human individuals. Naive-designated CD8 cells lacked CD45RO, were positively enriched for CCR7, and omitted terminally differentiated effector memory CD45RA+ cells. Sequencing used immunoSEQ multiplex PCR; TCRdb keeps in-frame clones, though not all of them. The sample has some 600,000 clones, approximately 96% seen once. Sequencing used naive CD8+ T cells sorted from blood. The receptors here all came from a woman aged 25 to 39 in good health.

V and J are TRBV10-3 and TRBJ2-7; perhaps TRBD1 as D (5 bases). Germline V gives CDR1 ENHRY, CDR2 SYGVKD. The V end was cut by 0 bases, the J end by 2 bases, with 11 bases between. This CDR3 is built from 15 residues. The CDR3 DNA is TGTGCCATCAGTGAGTCCCAGGGTGGGACCTACGAGCAGTACTTC. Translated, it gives CAISESQGGTYEQYF.

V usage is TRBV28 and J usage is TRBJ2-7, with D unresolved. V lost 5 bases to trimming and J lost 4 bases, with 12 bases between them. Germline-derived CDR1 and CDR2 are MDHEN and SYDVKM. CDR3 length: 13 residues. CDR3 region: CASSHLIRYEQYF. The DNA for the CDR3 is TGTGCCAGCAGTCACCTCATCAGATACGAGCAGTACTTC.

Written as DNA, the CDR3 is TGCGCCAGCAGCCCGGGACGAAGCGGGGATAGAGACGGGGATACGCAGTATTTT. It encodes CASSPGRSGDRDGDTQYF. The chain employs TRBV4-1 and TRBJ2-3; 7 bases line up with TRBD2. The CDR3 consists of 18 residues. J lost 6 bases, V lost 4 bases, and 19 bases had no gene match. CDR1 and CDR2 (germline): MGHRA, YSYEKL.

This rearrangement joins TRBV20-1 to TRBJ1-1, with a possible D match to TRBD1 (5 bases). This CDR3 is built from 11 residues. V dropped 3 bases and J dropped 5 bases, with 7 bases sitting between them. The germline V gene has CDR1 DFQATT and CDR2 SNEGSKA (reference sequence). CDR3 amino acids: CSASRVTEAFF. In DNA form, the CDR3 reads TGCAGTGCTAGCAGGGTAACTGAAGCTTTCTTT.

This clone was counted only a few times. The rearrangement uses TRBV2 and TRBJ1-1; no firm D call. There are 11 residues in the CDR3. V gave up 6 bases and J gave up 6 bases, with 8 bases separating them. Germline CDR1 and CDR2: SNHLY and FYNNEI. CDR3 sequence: CASRGDPEAFF. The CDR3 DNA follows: TGTGCCAGCAGGGGAGATCCTGAAGCTTTCTTT.

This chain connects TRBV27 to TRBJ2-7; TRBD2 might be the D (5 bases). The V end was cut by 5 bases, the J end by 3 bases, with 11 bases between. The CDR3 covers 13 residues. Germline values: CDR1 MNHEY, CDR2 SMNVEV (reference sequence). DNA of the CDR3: TGTGCCAGCAGTCTAGCCTACCTCTACGAGCAGTACTTC. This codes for CASSLAYLYEQYF.

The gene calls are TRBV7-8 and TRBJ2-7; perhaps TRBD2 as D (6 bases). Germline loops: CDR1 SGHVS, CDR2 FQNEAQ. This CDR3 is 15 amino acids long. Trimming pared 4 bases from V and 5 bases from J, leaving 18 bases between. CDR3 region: CASSSGRLAINEQYF. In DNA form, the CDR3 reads TGTGCCAGCAGCTCAGGGAGGTTAGCTATTAACGAGCAGTACTTC.

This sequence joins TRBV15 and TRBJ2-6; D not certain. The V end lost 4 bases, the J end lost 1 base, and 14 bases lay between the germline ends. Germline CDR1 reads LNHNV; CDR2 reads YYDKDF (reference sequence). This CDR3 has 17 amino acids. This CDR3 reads CATSTTTYTSGANVLTF. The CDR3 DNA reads TGTGCCACCAGCACGACAACCTATACATCTGGGGCCAACGTCCTGACTTTC. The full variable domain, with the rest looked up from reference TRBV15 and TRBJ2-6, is DAMVIQNPRYQVTQFGKPVTLSCSQTLNHNVMYWYQQKSSQAPKLLFHYYDKDFNNEADTPDNFQSRRPNTSFCFLDIRSPGLGDTAMYLCATSTTTYTSGANVLTFGAGSRLTVL.

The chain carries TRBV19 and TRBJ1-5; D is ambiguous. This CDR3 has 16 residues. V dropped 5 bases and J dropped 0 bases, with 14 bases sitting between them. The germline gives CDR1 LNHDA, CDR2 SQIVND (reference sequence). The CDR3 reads CASSPEAVYSNQPQHF. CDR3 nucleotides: TGTGCCAGTAGTCCCGAGGCAGTATATAGCAATCAGCCCCAGCATTTT.

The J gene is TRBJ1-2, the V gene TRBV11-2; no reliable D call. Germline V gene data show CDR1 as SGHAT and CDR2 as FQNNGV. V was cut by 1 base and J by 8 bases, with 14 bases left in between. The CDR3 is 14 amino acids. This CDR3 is CASSLGSEEYGYTF. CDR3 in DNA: TGTGCCAGCAGCTTAGGGTCCGAGGAATACGGCTACACCTTC.

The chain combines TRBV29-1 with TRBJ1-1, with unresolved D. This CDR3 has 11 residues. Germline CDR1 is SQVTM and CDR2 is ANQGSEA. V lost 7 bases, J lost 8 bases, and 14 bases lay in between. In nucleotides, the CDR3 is TGCAGCGGACACAGCGGCCGGGAAGCTTTCTTT. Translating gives CSGHSGREAFF.

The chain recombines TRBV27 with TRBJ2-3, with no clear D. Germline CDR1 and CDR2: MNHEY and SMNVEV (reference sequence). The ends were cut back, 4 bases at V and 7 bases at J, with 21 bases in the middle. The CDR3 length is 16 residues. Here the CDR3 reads CASSSRWSSSGHTQYF. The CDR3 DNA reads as TGTGCCAGCAGTTCACGATGGAGCTCCTCAGGACATACGCAGTATTTT.

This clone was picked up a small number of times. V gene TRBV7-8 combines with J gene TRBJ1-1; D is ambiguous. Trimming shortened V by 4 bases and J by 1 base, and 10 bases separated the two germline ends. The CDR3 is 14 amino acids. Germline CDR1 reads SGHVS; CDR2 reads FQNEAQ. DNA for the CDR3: TGTGCCAGCAGCTACGTAAGGACGAACACTGAAGCTTTCTTT. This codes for CASSYVRTNTEAFF.

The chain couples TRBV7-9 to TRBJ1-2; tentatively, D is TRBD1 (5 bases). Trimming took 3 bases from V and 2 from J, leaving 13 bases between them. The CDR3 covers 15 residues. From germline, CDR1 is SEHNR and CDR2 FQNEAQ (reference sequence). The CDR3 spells CASSFGSGLNYGYTF. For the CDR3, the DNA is TGTGCCAGCAGCTTTGGGTCAGGGCTAAACTATGGCTACACCTTC.

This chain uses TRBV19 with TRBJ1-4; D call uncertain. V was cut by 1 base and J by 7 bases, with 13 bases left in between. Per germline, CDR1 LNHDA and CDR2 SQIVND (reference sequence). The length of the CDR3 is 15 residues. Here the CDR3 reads CASSIVAGRFEKLFF. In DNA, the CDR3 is TGTGCCAGTAGTATAGTAGCAGGAAGATTTGAAAAACTGTTTTTT.

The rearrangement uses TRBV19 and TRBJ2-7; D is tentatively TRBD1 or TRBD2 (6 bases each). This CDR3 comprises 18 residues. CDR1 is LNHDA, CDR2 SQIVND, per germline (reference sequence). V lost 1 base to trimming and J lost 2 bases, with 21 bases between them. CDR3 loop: CASSIGAGGASSAYEQYF. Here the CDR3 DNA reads TGTGCCAGTAGTATAGGTGCCGGGGGCGCATCTTCGGCCTACGAGCAGTACTTC.

CDR3 DNA: TGTGCCAGCAGTTTATCGCAGGGGGCGGGGACCGGGGAGCTGTTTTTT. It is translated as CASSLSQGAGTGELFF. The rearrangement links TRBV27 to TRBJ2-2; 8 bases align to TRBD1. After removal of 0 bases from V and 5 bases from J, the junction contained 5 bases not matched to a gene. The CDR3 is 16 residues long. CDR1 is MNHEY and CDR2 is SMNVEV in the germline V gene (reference sequence).